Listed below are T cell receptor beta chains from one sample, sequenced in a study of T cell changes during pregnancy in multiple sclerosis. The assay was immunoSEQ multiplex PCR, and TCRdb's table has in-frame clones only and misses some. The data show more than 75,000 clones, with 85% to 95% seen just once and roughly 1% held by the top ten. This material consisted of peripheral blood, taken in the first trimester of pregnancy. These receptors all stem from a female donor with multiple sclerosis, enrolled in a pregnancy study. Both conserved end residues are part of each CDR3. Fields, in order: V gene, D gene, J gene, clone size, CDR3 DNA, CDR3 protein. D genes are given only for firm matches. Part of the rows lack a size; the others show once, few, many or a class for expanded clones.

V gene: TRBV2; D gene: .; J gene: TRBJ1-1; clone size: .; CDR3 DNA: TGTGCCAGCAGTCCAGGGATGAACACTGAAGCTTTCTTT; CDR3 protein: CASSPGMNTEAFF
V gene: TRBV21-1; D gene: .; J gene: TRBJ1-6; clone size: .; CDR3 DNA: TGTGCCAGCAGCCACTATAATTCACCCCTCCACTTT; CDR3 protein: CASSHYNSPLHF
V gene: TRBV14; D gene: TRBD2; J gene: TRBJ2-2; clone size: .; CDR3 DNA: TGTGCCAGCAGCCAAGACGGCCCTCACTTAGCGGGGGCGAACACCGGGGAGCTGTTTTTT; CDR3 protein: CASSQDGPHLAGANTGELFF
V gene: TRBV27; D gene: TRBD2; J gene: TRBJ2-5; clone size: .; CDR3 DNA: TGTGCCAGCAGTTCTAAGGGGAGGGCTGCAAGGGCGGGCATTCAAGAGACCCAGTACTTC; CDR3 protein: CASSSKGRAARAGIQETQYF
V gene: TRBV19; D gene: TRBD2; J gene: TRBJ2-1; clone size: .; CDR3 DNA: TGTGCCAGTAGTCTTCCCCAGGGACTATTAAATGAGCAGTTCTTC; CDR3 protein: CASSLPQGLLNEQFF
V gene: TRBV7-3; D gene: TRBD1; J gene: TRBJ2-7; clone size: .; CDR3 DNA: TGTGCCAGCAGCCCAGAGGGGGACAGTTACGAGCAGTACTTC; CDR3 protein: CASSPEGDSYEQYF
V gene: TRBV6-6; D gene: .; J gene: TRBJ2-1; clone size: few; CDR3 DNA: TGTGCCAGCAGCCTAAAGCGGAGCTCCTACAATGAGCAGTTCTTC; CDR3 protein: CASSLKRSSYNEQFF
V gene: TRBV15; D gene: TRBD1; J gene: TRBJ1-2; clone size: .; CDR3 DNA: TGTGCCACCAGCAGAACCGGGACAGGGGGCGAGAATGGCTACACCTTC; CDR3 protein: CATSRTGTGGENGYTF
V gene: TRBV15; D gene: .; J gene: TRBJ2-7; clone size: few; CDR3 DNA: TGTGCCACCAGCAGCAGGGTAACAGGAAACGAGCAGTACTTC; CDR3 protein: CATSSRVTGNEQYF
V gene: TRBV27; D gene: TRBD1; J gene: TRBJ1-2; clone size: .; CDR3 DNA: TGTGCCAGCAGTTCCAGGACAGGGGGTTATGGCTACACCTTC; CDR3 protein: CASSSRTGGYGYTF
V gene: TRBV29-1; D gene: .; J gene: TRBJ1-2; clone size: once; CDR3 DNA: TGCAGCGTTCACCGGGGAGACTATGGCTACACCTTC; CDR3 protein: CSVHRGDYGYTF
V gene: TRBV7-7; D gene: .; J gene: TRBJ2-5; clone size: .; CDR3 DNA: TGTGCCAGCAGCTTAGCGACAGGGGAGGGACAGACCCAGTACTTC; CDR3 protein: CASSLATGEGQTQYF
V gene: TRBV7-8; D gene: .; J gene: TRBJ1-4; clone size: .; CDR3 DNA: TGTGCCAGCAGCCCTCAGGGCTCGAGTGAAAAACTGTTTTTT; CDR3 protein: CASSPQGSSEKLFF
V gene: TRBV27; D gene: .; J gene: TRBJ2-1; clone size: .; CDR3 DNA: TGTGCCAGCAGTTTACGGGACACAGGGCGTGAGCAGTTCTTC; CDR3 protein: CASSLRDTGREQFF
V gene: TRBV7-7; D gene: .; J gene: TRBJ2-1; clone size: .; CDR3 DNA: TGTGCCAGCAGCCCAACCCAAGGGGGCTCCTACAATGAGCAGTTCTTC; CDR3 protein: CASSPTQGGSYNEQFF
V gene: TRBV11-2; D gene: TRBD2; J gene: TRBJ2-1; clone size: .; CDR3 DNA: TGTGCCAGCAGCTATCAAGCGGGAATGCTCAATGAGCAGTTCTTC; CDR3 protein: CASSYQAGMLNEQFF
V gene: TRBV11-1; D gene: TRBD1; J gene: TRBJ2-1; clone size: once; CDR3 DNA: TGTGCCAGCAGCGACAGGGTTGGCTCCTACAATGAGCAGTTCTTC; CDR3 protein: CASSDRVGSYNEQFF
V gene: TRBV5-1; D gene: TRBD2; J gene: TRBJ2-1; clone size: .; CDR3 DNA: TGCGCCAGCAGCTTGGAGGGACTAGCGGGAAGGAGCAATGAGCAGTTCTTC; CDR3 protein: CASSLEGLAGRSNEQFF
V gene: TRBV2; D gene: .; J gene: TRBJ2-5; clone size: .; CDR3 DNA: TGTGCCAGCAGTGGACAGGCGAGCCAAGAGACCCAGTACTTC; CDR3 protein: CASSGQASQETQYF
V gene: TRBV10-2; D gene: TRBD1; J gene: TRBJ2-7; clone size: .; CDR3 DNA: TGCGCCACCGAACAGGGGCCCTCCTACGAGCAGTACTTC; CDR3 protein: CATEQGPSYEQYF
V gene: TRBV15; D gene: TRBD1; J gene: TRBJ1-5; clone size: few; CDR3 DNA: TGTGCCACCAGCAGATTACAGGGGGATCAGCCCCAGCATTTT; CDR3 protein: CATSRLQGDQPQHF
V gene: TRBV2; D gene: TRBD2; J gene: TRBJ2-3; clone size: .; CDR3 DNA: TGTGCCAGCAGGACTAGCGCAGATACGCAGTATTTT; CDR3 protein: CASRTSADTQYF
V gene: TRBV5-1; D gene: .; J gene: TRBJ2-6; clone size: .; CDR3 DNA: TGCGCCAGCAGCCATGGGAGTTCTGGGGCCAACGTCCTGACTTTC; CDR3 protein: CASSHGSSGANVLTF
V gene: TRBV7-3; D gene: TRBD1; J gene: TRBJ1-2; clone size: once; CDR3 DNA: TGTGCCAGCAGCGTAACAGGGGGTGGTGGCTACACCTTC; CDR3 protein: CASSVTGGGGYTF
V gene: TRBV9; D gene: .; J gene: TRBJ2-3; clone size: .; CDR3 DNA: TGTGCCAGCAGCGTAGGGGCAGGGAGCACAGATACGCAGTATTTT; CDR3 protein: CASSVGAGSTDTQYF